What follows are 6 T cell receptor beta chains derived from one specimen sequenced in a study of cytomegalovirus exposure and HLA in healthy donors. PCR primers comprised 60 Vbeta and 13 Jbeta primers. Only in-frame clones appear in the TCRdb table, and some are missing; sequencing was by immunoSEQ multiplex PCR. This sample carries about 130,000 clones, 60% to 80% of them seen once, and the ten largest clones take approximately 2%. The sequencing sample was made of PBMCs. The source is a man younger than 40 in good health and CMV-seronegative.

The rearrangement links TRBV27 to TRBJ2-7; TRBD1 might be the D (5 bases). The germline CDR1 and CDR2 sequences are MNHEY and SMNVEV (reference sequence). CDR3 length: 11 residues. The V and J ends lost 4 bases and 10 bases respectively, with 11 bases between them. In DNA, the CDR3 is TGTGCCAGCAGTTCCGGACATGCCCAGTACTTC. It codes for CASSSGHAQYF.

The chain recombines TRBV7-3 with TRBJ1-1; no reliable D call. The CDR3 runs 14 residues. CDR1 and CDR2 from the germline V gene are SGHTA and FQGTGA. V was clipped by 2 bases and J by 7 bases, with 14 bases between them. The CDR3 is CASSLQGAGSEAFF. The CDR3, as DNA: TGTGCCAGCAGCTTACAAGGTGCGGGGAGTGAAGCTTTCTTT. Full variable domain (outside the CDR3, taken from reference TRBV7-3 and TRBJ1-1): GAGVSQTPSNKVTEKGKYVELRCDPISGHTALYWYRQSLGQGPEFLIYFQGTGAADDSGLPNDRFFAVRPEGSVSTLKIQRTERGDSAVYLCASSLQGAGSEAFFGQGTRLTVV.

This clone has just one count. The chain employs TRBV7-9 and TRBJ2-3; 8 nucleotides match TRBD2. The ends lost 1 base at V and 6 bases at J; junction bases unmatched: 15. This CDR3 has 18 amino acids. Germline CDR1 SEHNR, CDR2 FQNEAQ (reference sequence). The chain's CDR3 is CASSLVPLNGRDLDTQYF. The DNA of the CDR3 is TGTGCCAGCAGCTTAGTACCCCTTAACGGGAGGGATTTGGATACGCAGTATTTT.

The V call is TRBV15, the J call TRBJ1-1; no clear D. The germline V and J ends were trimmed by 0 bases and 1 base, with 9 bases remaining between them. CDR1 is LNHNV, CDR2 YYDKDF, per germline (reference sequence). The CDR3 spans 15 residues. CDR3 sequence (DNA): TGTGCCACCAGCAGAGAGGACGGGGAGAACACTGAAGCTTTCTTT. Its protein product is CATSREDGENTEAFF.

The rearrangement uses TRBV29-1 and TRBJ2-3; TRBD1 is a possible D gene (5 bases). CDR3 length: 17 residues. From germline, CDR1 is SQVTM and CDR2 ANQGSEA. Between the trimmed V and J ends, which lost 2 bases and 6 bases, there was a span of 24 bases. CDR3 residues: CSVENYRVPGKGDTQYF. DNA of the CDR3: TGCAGCGTTGAAAATTATAGGGTGCCAGGGAAGGGGGATACGCAGTATTTT.

The CDR3 DNA sequence: TGTGCCAGCTCACCCTCAACAGGGGCGCCTAATGAAAAACTGTTTTTT. Translation gives CASSPSTGAPNEKLFF. This chain joins TRBV18 and TRBJ1-4; 7 nucleotides match TRBD1. The V segment lost 3 bases and the J segment 3 bases; nucleotides outside the gene matches: 7. From germline, CDR1 is KGHSH and CDR2 LQKENI. The CDR3 runs to 16 residues.